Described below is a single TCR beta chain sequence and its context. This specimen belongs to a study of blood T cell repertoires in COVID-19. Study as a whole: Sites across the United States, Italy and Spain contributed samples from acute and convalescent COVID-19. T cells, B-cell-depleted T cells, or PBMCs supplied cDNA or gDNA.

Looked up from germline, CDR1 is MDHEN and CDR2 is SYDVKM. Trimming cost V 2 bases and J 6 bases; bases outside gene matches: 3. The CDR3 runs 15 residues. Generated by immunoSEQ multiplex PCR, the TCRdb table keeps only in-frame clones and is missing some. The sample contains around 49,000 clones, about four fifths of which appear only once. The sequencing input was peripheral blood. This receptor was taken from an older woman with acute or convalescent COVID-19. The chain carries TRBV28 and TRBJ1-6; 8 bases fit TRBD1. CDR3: CASSLPGGGNSPLHF. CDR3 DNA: TGTGCCAGCAGTTTACCAGGGGGCGGTAATTCACCCCTCCACTTT.